Each of the 5 T cell receptor beta chains below was sequenced from the same sample in a study of T cells in Graves' hyperthyroidism and ophthalmopathy (dated by TCRdb to about 2019). To prepare the library, multiplex PCR was applied. Sequencing used an Illumina HiSeq 2000. The TCR beta CDR3 regions were amplified from the RNA transcripts. The first round of RT-PCR for the TCR CDR3 was performed with the HTBI primer set and the Qiagen OneStep RT-PCR kit. Through fastp at Q25 and MiXCR, TCRdb rebuilt clones from the public reads, retaining in-frame beta chains. Each entry is one CDR3 protein sequence, shown with its most common DNA and genes. In this sample the table shows around 620,000 distinct CDR3 sequences, about 14% of which occur a single time. Roughly 6.9% of the sample is in the top ten clones. Material: blood. The receptor source for this set is a woman in her late teens or twenties with Graves' ophthalmopathy.

This clonotype occurred a few times. V and J are TRBV12-5 and TRBJ1-3, with D tentatively TRBD1 (5 bases). The V gene's germline CDR1 is LGHNT and CDR2 FRNRAP. The CDR3 consists of 15 residues. V lost 4 bases to trimming and J lost 0 bases, with 10 bases between them. The CDR3 bases are TGTGCTAGTGGTTCGACAGTGGACTCTGGAAACACCATATATTTT. Amino acid sequence: CASGSTVDSGNTIYF.

This clonotype came up many times. The CDR3 nucleotides read TGCGCCAGCAGCTTGGCCGGGCAGGACTATGGCTACACCTTC. This translates into CASSLAGQDYGYTF. The chain is built from TRBV5-1 and TRBJ1-2; D is undetermined. There are 14 residues in the CDR3. Trimming pared 0 bases from V and 3 bases from J, leaving 9 bases between. The germline V gene has CDR1 SGHRS and CDR2 YFSETQ.

As for this clonotype: Possible read error: a much larger clone is one base away. The rearrangement links TRBV28 to TRBJ1-2, with 7 nucleotides matching TRBD1. The CDR3 spans 14 residues. V lost 5 bases and J lost 7; bases outside the gene matches: 10. CDR1 is MDHEN, CDR2 SYDVKM, per germline. CDR3 loop: CASSGPDRACGYTF. CDR3 DNA sequence: TGTGCCAGCAGTGGCCCCGACAGGGCCTGTGGCTACACCTTC.

This clonotype was detected ten times or more. J is TRBJ2-7 and V is TRBV30; D not certain. The CDR3 is made up of 13 amino acids. V lost 0 bases to trimming and J lost 0 bases, with 6 bases between them. In germline, CDR1 is GTSNPN, CDR2 SVGIG (reference sequence). The DNA of the CDR3 is TGTGCCTGGAGTGTAGGGTACTCCTACGAGCAGTACTTC. Translation gives CAWSVGYSYEQYF.

This clonotype was picked up many times. This rearrangement joins TRBV20-1 to TRBJ2-7, with D tentatively TRBD1 (5 bases). V dropped 0 bases and J dropped 3 bases, with 9 bases sitting between them. CDR3 length: 13 residues. The germline CDR1 and CDR2 sequences are DFQATT and SNEGSKA (reference sequence). The CDR3 sequence is CSAREGRDYEQYF. The CDR3 region has the DNA TGCAGTGCTAGAGAGGGGCGAGACTACGAGCAGTACTTC.